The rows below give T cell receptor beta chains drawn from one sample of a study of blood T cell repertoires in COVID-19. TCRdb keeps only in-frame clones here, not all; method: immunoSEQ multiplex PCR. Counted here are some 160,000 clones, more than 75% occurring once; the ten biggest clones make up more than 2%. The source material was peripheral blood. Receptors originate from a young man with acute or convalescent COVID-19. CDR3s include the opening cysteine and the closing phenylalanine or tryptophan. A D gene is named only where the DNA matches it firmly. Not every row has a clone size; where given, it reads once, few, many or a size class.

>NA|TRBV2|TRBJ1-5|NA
TGTGCCAGCAGTGAGCGGAATCAGCCCCAGCATTTT
CASSERNQPQHF
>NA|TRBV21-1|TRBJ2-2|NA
TGTGCCAGCAGCCTCCTCAGGGGGCAAGACACCGGGGAGCTGTTTTTT
CASSLLRGQDTGELFF
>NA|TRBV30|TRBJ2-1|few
TGTGCCTGGAGATCGGTGGCGCGGTTGAATGAGCAGTTCTTC
CAWRSVARLNEQFF
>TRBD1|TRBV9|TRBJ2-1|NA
TGTGCCAGCAGCGCAGATCCAGGGGGCTACAATGAGCAGTTCTTC
CASSADPGGYNEQFF
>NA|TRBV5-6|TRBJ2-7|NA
TGTGCCAGCAGCGTGAGATACGGCTCCTACGAGCAGTACTTC
CASSVRYGSYEQYF
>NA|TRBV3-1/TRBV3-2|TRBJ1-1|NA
TGTGCCAGCAGCCTCAAGACAGACACTGAAGCTTTCTTT
CASSLKTDTEAFF
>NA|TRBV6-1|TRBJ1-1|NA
TGTGCCAGCAGTGAATTAGCAGGGTCGAACACTGAAGCTTTCTTT
CASSELAGSNTEAFF
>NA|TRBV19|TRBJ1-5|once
TGTGCCAGTAGTTCTGGACAGCTCAATCAGCCCCAGCATTTT
CASSSGQLNQPQHF
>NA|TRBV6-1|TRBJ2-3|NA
TGTGCCAGCAGTGAAGGGGCGAATACGCAGTATTTT
CASSEGANTQYF
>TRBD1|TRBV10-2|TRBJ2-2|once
TGCGCCAGCATCCAGGGGACAGGGAACACCGGGGAGCTGTTTTTT
CASIQGTGNTGELFF
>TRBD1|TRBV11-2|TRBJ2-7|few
TGTGCCAGCAGCTTAGTCCCGGGACAGGTCTACGAGCAGTACTTC
CASSLVPGQVYEQYF
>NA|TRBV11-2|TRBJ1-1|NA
TGTGCCAGCAGCCGGGGGAGGGCCAGTGGCTTT
CASSRGRASGF
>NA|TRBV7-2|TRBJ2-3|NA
TGTGCCAGCAGCTTGTTGCAGGGCGGCACAGATACGCAGTATTTT
CASSLLQGGTDTQYF
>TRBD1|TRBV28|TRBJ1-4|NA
TGTGCCAGCACCCCCGTGAGGGGGCGGAGTGAAAAACTGTTTTTT
CASTPVRGRSEKLFF
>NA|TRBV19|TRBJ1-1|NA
TGTGCCAGTAGTATAGATCAGGGGTCCGTCGAAGCTTTCTTT
CASSIDQGSVEAFF
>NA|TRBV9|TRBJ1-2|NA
TGTGCCAGCAGCGTAGAGGCGACAGGTACATATGGCTACACCTTC
CASSVEATGTYGYTF
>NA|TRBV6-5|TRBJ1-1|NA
TGTGCCAGCAGTTACTCTATGAACACTGAAGCTTTCTTT
CASSYSMNTEAFF
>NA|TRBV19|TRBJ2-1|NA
TGTGCCAGTAGTTCGAGGGTGGTTGGTGAGCAGTTCTTC
CASSSRVVGEQFF
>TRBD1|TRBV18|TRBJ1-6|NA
TGTGCCAGCTCACGGGACAGGGGGCTCTCACCCCTCCACTTT
CASSRDRGLSPLHF
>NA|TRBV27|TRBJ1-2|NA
TGTGCCAGCAGTTTAGTGGGGTCAGGGGCTGTTAACTATGGCTACACCTTC
CASSLVGSGAVNYGYTF
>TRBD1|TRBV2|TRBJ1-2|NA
TGTGCCAGCCCCAAAGTCCTGACAGGGAACTATGGCTACACCTTC
CASPKVLTGNYGYTF
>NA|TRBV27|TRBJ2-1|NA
TGTGCCAGCAGTTTGAGGAACACAGGGAAGGCGGATGAGCAGTTCTTC
CASSLRNTGKADEQFF
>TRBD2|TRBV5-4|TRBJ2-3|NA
TGTGCCAGCAGCCCCACCCCGATGGGAGCGGGAGGGAAGACAGATACGCAGTATTTT
CASSPTPMGAGGKTDTQYF
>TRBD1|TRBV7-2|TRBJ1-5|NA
TGTGCCAGCAGCTTTCACAGGGGGTTCGATCAGCCCCAGCATTTT
CASSFHRGFDQPQHF
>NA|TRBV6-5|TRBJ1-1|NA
TGTGCCAGCAGGGGGGGAGGTACTGAAGCTTTCTTT
CASRGGGTEAFF
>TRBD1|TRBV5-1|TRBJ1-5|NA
TGCGCCAGCAGCCTTTTTCCGGGACAGGGTCATCAGCCCCAGCATTTT
CASSLFPGQGHQPQHF
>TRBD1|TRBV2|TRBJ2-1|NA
TGTGCCAGCAGTGCGGGCAGGGGGTTGCACAATGAGCAGTTCTTC
CASSAGRGLHNEQFF
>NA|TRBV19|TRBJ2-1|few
TGTGCCAGTAGTATAGGGTCCGTAGCGCTCTCCTACAATGAGCAGTTCTTC
CASSIGSVALSYNEQFF
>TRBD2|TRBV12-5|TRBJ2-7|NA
TGTGCTAGTACGGGGAGCGGGAGGGCCCCCTACGAGCAGTACTTC
CASTGSGRAPYEQYF
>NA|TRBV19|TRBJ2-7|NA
TGTGCCAGTAGTATAGGTGCAGGGGACTACGAGCAGTACTTC
CASSIGAGDYEQYF
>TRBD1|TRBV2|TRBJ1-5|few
TGTGCCAGCATACTACACAGGGGGGACAATCAGCCCCAGCATTTT
CASILHRGDNQPQHF
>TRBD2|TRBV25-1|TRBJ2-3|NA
TGTGCCAGCAGTGAAACTAGCGGGGGGCTCAGGGATACGCAGTATTTT
CASSETSGGLRDTQYF
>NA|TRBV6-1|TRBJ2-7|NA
TGTGCCAGCAGTGAACGAGACTTGGATCCTCTACAACACGAGCAGTACTTC
CASSERDLDPLQHEQYF
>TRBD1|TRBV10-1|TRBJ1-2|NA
TGCGCCAGCAGTGAGTCGACAGGGCGAGGCTACACCTTC
CASSESTGRGYTF
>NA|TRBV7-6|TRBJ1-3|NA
TGTGCCAGCAGTCGTCCGGGAAACACCATATATTTT
CASSRPGNTIYF
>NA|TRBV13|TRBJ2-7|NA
TGTGCCAGCAGCTCCACCAGGGGCACCTACGAGCAGTACTTC
CASSSTRGTYEQYF
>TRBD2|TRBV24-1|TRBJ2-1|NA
TGTGCCACCAGTGACCCCCGGACTAGCGGGAGTTACAATGAGCAGTTCTTC
CATSDPRTSGSYNEQFF
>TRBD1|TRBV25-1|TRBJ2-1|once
TGTGCCAGCCGCAGGGGGCTAGGCTACAATGAGCAGTTCTTC
CASRRGLGYNEQFF
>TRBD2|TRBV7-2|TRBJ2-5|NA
TGTGCCAGCAGCTTGGGTAGCGGGGGGGCCGGAGAGACCCAGTACTTC
CASSLGSGGAGETQYF
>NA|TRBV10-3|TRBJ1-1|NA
TGTGCCATCACCCAAGGAGGGATCACTGAAGCTTTCTTT
CAITQGGITEAFF
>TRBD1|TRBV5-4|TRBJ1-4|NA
TGTGCCAGCAGCTTACAGGGGGGCCATGAAAAACTGTTTTTT
CASSLQGGHEKLFF
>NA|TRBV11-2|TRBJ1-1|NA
TGTGCCAGCAGCCAGATCTACACTGAAGCTTTCTTT
CASSQIYTEAFF
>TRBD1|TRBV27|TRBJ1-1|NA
TGTGCCGCTTGGACAGGGAGCACTGAAGCTTTCTTT
CAAWTGSTEAFF
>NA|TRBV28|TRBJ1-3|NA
TGTGCCAGCAGTTGGGTCATCCGGGACACCATATATTTT
CASSWVIRDTIYF
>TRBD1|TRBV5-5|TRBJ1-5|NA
TGTGCCAGCAGCTTACTACAGGGGAATCAGCCCCAGCATTTT
CASSLLQGNQPQHF
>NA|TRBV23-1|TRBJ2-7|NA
TGCGCCAGCAGTCAATCGTTACGGGACACTTACGAGCAGTACTTC
CASSQSLRDTYEQYF
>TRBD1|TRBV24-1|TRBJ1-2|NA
TGTGCCACCAGTGCAAACAGGGGATTGGATGGCTACACCTTC
CATSANRGLDGYTF
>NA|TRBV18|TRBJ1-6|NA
TGTGCCAGCTCACCTTCTTTCTCCTATAATTCACCCCTCCACTTT
CASSPSFSYNSPLHF
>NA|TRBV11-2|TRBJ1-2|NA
TGTGCCAGCAGCCTATACAGGCGCCACTATGGCTACACCTTC
CASSLYRRHYGYTF
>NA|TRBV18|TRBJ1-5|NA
TGTGCCAGCTCCACGGAGAACAATCAGCCCCAGCATTTT
CASSTENNQPQHF
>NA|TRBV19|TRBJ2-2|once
TGTGCCAGTAGTATAACAGGGCTTTCGGACACCGGGGAGCTGTTTTTT
CASSITGLSDTGELFF
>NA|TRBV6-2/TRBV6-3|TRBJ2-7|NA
TGTGCCAGCAGCTTAACGACAGAGACCTACGAGCAGTACTTC
CASSLTTETYEQYF
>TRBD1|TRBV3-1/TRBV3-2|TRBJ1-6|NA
TGTGCCAGCAGCCCGGGGACAGGGGAATCACCCCTCCACTTT
CASSPGTGESPLHF
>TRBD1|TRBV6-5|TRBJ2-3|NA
TGTGCCAGCAGCGGGACAGGGGCAGATACGCAGTATTTT
CASSGTGADTQYF
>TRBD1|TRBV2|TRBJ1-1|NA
TGTGCCAGCAGTGAACAGGGACAGGGAAACACTGAAGCTTTCTTT
CASSEQGQGNTEAFF